Shown below are 8 T cell receptor beta chains from a single sample sequenced in a study of cytomegalovirus exposure and HLA in healthy donors. PCR used 60 Vbeta primers and 13 Jbeta primers. Profiling relied on immunoSEQ multiplex PCR, and the TCRdb table lists in-frame clones only, not all of them. The profile shows approximately 160,000 clones, 84% of them singletons. Sequenced material: PBMCs. The receptors here all came from a girl aged 10-17 years in good health and CMV-seropositive.

The V gene is TRBV7-3, the J gene TRBJ2-3; 10 nucleotides match TRBD2. The CDR3 spans 19 residues. Germline lookup yields CDR1 SGHTA and CDR2 FQGTGA. With 2 bases clipped from V and 0 bases from J, the junction kept 11 bases outside the gene matches. Written as DNA, the CDR3 is TGTGCCAGCAGCTTATTCCACCAAACTAGCGGGGCTAGCACAGATACGCAGTATTTT. Its translation is CASSLFHQTSGASTDTQYF.

V gene TRBV5-5 combines with J gene TRBJ1-1, with TRBD1 as a possible D gene (5 bases). From germline, CDR1 is SGHKS and CDR2 YYEKEE (reference sequence). V lost 1 base and J lost 0, with 7 bases in between. The CDR3 extends over 14 amino acids. In DNA form, the CDR3 reads TGTGCCAGCAGCTTGCAGGGAATGAACACTGAAGCTTTCTTT. Protein product: CASSLQGMNTEAFF.

J is TRBJ2-5 and V is TRBV5-1; D perhaps matches TRBD2 (5 bases). The CDR3 runs 13 residues. Trimming took off 4 bases at V and 2 bases at J, with 9 bases between the two ends. Germline CDR1 reads SGHRS; CDR2 reads YFSETQ. In nucleotides, the CDR3 is TGCGCCAGCAGCCAGCGGTGGCAAGAGACCCAGTACTTC. The encoded protein is CASSQRWQETQYF.

The V call is TRBV30, the J call TRBJ1-2, with D perhaps matching TRBD1 (6 bases). Between the trimmed V and J ends, which lost 5 bases and 3 bases, there was a span of 19 bases. CDR3 length: 15 amino acids. Germline lookup yields CDR1 GTSNPN and CDR2 SVGIG (reference sequence). CDR3 in amino acids: CAWDPRGGVDYGYTF. The CDR3 DNA sequence: TGTGCCTGGGATCCCCGAGGGGGAGTCGACTATGGCTACACCTTC.

The chain combines TRBV6-5 with TRBJ2-7; 8 nucleotides align to TRBD1. Germline trimming cut 2 bases from V and 3 bases from J; bases unmatched to any gene: 6. Germline V CDR1 and CDR2: MNHEY, SVGAGI. This CDR3 has 15 residues. The CDR3 sequence: CASSYVGQGHYEQYF. CDR3 nucleotide sequence: TGTGCCAGCAGTTACGTCGGACAGGGCCACTACGAGCAGTACTTC.

The chain employs TRBV7-8 and TRBJ1-1, with TRBD1 identical over 7 bases. CDR3 length: 13 residues. Per the germline V gene, CDR1 is SGHVS and CDR2 is FQNEAQ. Germline trimming cut 5 bases from V and 4 bases from J; bases unmatched to any gene: 4. DNA of the CDR3: TGTGCCAGCAGCCCGACAGGGCCCACTGAAGCTTTCTTT. This sequence encodes CASSPTGPTEAFF.

This rearrangement joins TRBV5-4 to TRBJ2-5; D is perhaps TRBD2 (5 bases). The CDR3 extends over 16 amino acids. The V gene lost 0 bases and the J gene lost 5 bases, with 17 bases spanning the gap. Per germline, CDR1 SGHNT and CDR2 YYREEE (reference sequence). CDR3 coding DNA: TGTGCCAGCAGCTTGGGGTTCGGGGAATTGAGGGAGACCCAGTACTTC. This translates into CASSLGFGELRETQYF.

This clone was detected only once. This sequence joins TRBV5-6 and TRBJ1-1; D unresolved. The CDR3 loop spans 16 amino acids. CDR1 and CDR2 from the germline V gene are SGHDT and YYEEEE. The V and J ends lost 0 bases and 5 bases respectively, with 17 bases between them. The CDR3 nucleotides read TGTGCCAGCAGCTTGGGTCTAAATATGGGAGGGACTGAAGCTTTCTTT. It codes for CASSLGLNMGGTEAFF.